One and the same sample provided the 20 T cell receptor beta chains below, sequenced in a study of cytomegalovirus exposure and HLA in healthy donors. Vbeta (60) and Jbeta (13) primers were used in the PCR. The assay was immunoSEQ multiplex PCR, and TCRdb's table has in-frame clones only and misses some. The sample includes about 170,000 clones, 60% to 80% of them seen just once. Specimen: PBMCs. The source of these receptors is a female donor in good health and CMV-seronegative.

This clone was recorded a few times. This chain connects TRBV28 to TRBJ2-5; 10 bases align to TRBD1. The ends lost 6 bases at V and 4 bases at J; junction bases unmatched: 8. The CDR3 consists of 15 residues. Germline assignment: CDR1 MDHEN and CDR2 SYDVKM. The chain's CDR3 is CASSPRQGAAETQYF. CDR3 nucleotides: TGTGCCAGCAGCCCCCGACAGGGGGCTGCAGAGACCCAGTACTTC.

This sequence joins TRBV10-3 and TRBJ1-5, with 7 bases aligning to TRBD1. The junction had 3 bases not matched to a gene; V was cut back by 2 bases and J by 5 bases. Germline V gene data show CDR1 as ENHRY and CDR2 as SYGVKD. The CDR3 runs 14 residues. CDR3 sequence: CAISEDDRDQPQHF. In DNA form, the CDR3 reads TGTGCCATCAGTGAGGACGACAGGGATCAGCCCCAGCATTTT.

J is TRBJ2-3 and V is TRBV13; D unclear. The V gene's germline CDR1 is PRHDT and CDR2 FYEKMQ (reference sequence). Trimming shortened V by 2 bases and J by 0 bases, and 3 bases separated the two germline ends. The CDR3 has 13 amino acids. The CDR3 region is CASSLLSTDTQYF. CDR3 bases: TGTGCCAGCAGCTTACTTAGCACAGATACGCAGTATTTT.

This clone has more than one count but fewer than ten. This chain joins TRBV7-9 and TRBJ1-1; D is ambiguous. Germline V gives CDR1 SEHNR, CDR2 FQNEAQ (reference sequence). The V end lost 1 base, the J end lost 0 bases, and 15 bases lay between the germline ends. The CDR3 runs to 17 residues. CDR3 sequence reads: CASSLGPPRYMNTEAFF. In DNA form, the CDR3 reads TGTGCCAGCAGCTTAGGTCCTCCCCGATACATGAACACTGAAGCTTTCTTT.

This clone showed up just once. The V call is TRBV5-8, the J call TRBJ1-2; maybe TRBD1 (5 bases). Trimming took off 0 bases at V and 1 base at J, with 10 bases between the two ends. This CDR3 spans 15 amino acids. The germline gives CDR1 SGHTS, CDR2 YDEGEE. The CDR3 spells CASSLGAGRNYGYTF. The CDR3 nucleotides are TGTGCCAGCAGCTTGGGGGCGGGACGTAACTATGGCTACACCTTC.

The rearrangement uses TRBV27 and TRBJ1-2, with 8 nucleotides matching TRBD1. V was clipped by 4 bases and J by 2 bases; unmatched bases: 9. The CDR3 is 16 amino acids. Germline CDR1 MNHEY, CDR2 SMNVEV (reference sequence). This chain's CDR3 is CASSSLYRGGNYGYTF. The CDR3 bases are TGTGCCAGCAGTTCACTGTACAGGGGGGGGAACTATGGCTACACCTTC.

The chain employs TRBV5-6 and TRBJ1-6; 8 bases match TRBD1. The V segment lost 4 bases and the J segment 10 bases; nucleotides outside the gene matches: 10. CDR3 length equals 15 residues. Germline CDR1 SGHDT, CDR2 YYEEEE. CDR3 in DNA: TGTGCCAGCAGCCCGAGGACAGGGAGGAAGTCACCCCTCCACTTT. Its protein product is CASSPRTGRKSPLHF.

The V gene is TRBV7-2, the J gene TRBJ2-6; 8 bases align to TRBD2. Germline V gives CDR1 SGHTA, CDR2 FQGNSA. CDR3 length equals 16 residues. V shed 1 base and J 2 bases; nucleotides not matched to a gene: 1. The CDR3 DNA is TGTGCCAGCAGCTTAGTCGGGGGGGCTGGGGCCAACGTCCTGACTTTC. It specifies CASSLVGGAGANVLTF.

This clone is a singleton in its sample. V and J are TRBV5-4 and TRBJ2-5, with TRBD2 matching 11 bases. The CDR3 length is 15 residues. Germline-derived CDR1 and CDR2 are SGHNT and YYREEE (reference sequence). V shed 0 bases, J shed 4 bases, and the junction held 2 bases outside the gene matches. The CDR3 sequence: CASSLVAGGLETQYF. CDR3 coding DNA: TGTGCCAGCAGCTTGGTAGCGGGAGGGTTAGAGACCCAGTACTTC.

The chain combines TRBV7-2 with TRBJ2-7; a weak D match, TRBD1 (5 bases). The CDR3 has 13 amino acids. The germline V gene has CDR1 SGHTA and CDR2 FQGNSA. The ends were cut back, 5 bases at V and 10 bases at J, with 18 bases in the middle. This CDR3 is CASSPPGRAGQYF. In DNA, the CDR3 is TGTGCCAGCAGCCCCCCTGGCAGGGCTGGACAGTACTTC. Full variable domain (rest looked up from reference TRBV7-2 and TRBJ2-7): GAGVSQSPSNKVTEKGKDVELRCDPISGHTALYWYRQSLGQGLEFLIYFQGNSAPDKSGLPSDRFSAERTGGSVSTLTIQRTQQEDSAVYLCASSPPGRAGQYFGPGTRLTVT.

The chain recombines TRBV25-1 with TRBJ2-5, with D possibly TRBD1 on 8 matching bases. Near its end, the DNA agrees better with TRBJ2-7, so the J call may be wrong. Germline CDR1 and CDR2: MGHDK and SYGVNS. The CDR3 has 14 residues. The CDR3 loop reads CASRGGTGPYEQYF. As DNA, the CDR3 is TGTGCCAGCAGGGGGGGGACAGGACCTTACGAGCAGTACTTC.

The V call is TRBV5-1, the J call TRBJ2-1, with TRBD1 matching over 8 bases. This CDR3 has 15 residues. With V trimmed by 6 bases and J by 4 bases, 9 bases remained unmatched. Germline V gene sequence: CDR1 SGHRS, CDR2 YFSETQ. Written as DNA, the CDR3 is TGCGCCAGCACCCCCTTGGACAGGGCATACAATGAGCAGTTCTTC. Residues: CASTPLDRAYNEQFF.

In its sample, this clone was seen once. V gene TRBV2 combines with J gene TRBJ2-3, with TRBD2 as a possible D gene (5 bases). CDR3 length: 15 amino acids. Germline assignment: CDR1 SNHLY and CDR2 FYNNEI. Deletions cut 5 bases from V and 0 bases from J, with 12 bases between. CDR3: CASSQTGSSTDTQYF. CDR3 DNA: TGTGCCAGCAGTCAGACGGGGAGTAGCACAGATACGCAGTATTTT.

The J gene is TRBJ1-1, the V gene TRBV5-1; D perhaps matches TRBD1 (5 bases). Germline V CDR1 and CDR2: SGHRS, YFSETQ. The V and J ends lost 3 bases and 7 bases respectively, with 13 bases between them. The CDR3 covers 13 residues. CDR3 nucleotide sequence: TGCGCCAGCAGCTGGGAGGGGAGCCGTGAAGCTTTCTTT. It translates to CASSWEGSREAFF.

The gene calls are TRBV10-1 and TRBJ2-5; D remains unclear. Germline CDR1 and CDR2: WNHNN and SYGVQD (reference sequence). This CDR3 is built from 13 residues. V dropped 6 bases and J dropped 1 base, with 9 bases sitting between them. CDR3 loop: CASRRGPQETQYF. CDR3 nucleotide sequence: TGCGCCAGCAGGCGCGGTCCCCAAGAGACCCAGTACTTC.

CDR3 loop: CASSLVLTSGRSTGELFF. CDR3 coding DNA: TGTGCCAGCAGCTTGGTCTTGACTAGCGGGAGGAGCACCGGGGAGCTGTTTTTT. The chain recombines TRBV5-6 with TRBJ2-2; 13 nucleotides align to TRBD2. Trimming cost V 0 bases and J 4 bases; bases outside gene matches: 6. The CDR3 totals 18 residues. CDR1 and CDR2 (germline): SGHDT, YYEEEE.

The rearrangement joins TRBV19 to TRBJ1-1; D unresolved. The germline CDR1 and CDR2 sequences are LNHDA and SQIVND (reference sequence). Trimming took 3 bases from V and 6 from J, leaving 8 bases between them. The CDR3 sequence is 12 residues long. This CDR3 is CASSIGVSEAFF. DNA for the CDR3: TGTGCCAGTAGTATCGGTGTCTCTGAAGCTTTCTTT.

The J gene is TRBJ1-4, the V gene TRBV19, with TRBD1 identical over 9 bases. Losses at the gene ends were 8 bases for V and 1 base for J; bases not matched to a gene: 5. The CDR3 extends over 15 amino acids. From germline, CDR1 is LNHDA and CDR2 SQIVND (reference sequence). The DNA of the CDR3 is TGTGCCAGTGGTGGGACAGGGAAAACTAATGAAAAACTGTTTTTT. Protein sequence: CASGGTGKTNEKLFF.

This clone was seen once. The rearrangement uses TRBV7-3 and TRBJ2-3, with D perhaps TRBD2 (5 bases). CDR1 is SGHTA, CDR2 FQGTGA, per germline. This CDR3 comprises 13 residues. Trimming pared 0 bases from V and 4 bases from J, leaving 5 bases between. The CDR3 reads CASSLTSADTQYF. The CDR3 bases are TGTGCCAGCAGCTTAACTAGCGCAGATACGCAGTATTTT.

V and J are TRBV29-1 and TRBJ2-7, with 12 bases lining up with TRBD2. This CDR3 is built from 13 residues. The trim removed 5 bases at V and 6 bases at J, leaving 5 bases unmatched. The germline CDR1 and CDR2 sequences are SQVTM and ANQGSEA. The CDR3 region has the DNA TGCAGCGTTAAGACTAGCGGGAGCGGCGAGCAGTACTTC. Translation gives CSVKTSGSGEQYF.